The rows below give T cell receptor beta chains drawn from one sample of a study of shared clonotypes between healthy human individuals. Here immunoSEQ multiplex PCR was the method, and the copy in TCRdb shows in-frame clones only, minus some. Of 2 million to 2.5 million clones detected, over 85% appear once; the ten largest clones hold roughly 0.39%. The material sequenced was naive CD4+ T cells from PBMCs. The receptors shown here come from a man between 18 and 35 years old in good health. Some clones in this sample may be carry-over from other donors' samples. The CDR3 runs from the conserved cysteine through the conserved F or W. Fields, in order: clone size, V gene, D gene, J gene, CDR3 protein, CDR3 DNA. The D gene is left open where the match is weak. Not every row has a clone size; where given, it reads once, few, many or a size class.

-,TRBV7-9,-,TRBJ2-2,CASSLSDRPGELFF,TGTGCCAGCAGCCTTTCGGACCGACCCGGGGAGCTGTTTTTT
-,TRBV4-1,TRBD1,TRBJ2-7,CASSPRDRGHEQYF,TGCGCCAGCAGCCCTCGGGACAGGGGGCACGAGCAGTACTTC
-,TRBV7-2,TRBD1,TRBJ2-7,CASSFTGQGPYF,TGTGCCAGCAGCTTTACGGGACAGGGGCCTTACTTC
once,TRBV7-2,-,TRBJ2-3,CASSFLPGLGDTQYF,TGTGCCAGCAGCTTTCTCCCAGGGTTAGGAGATACGCAGTATTTT
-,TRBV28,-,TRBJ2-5,CASSLPYEARVGTQYF,TGTGCCAGCAGTTTACCATATGAGGCGCGAGTCGGGACCCAGTACTTC
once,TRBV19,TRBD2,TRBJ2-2,CASSQGGRGRTNTGELFF,TGTGCCAGTAGCCAGGGCGGGAGAGGGCGAACTAACACCGGGGAGCTGTTTTTT
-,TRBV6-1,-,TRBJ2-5,CASSEIGNGGNF,TGTGCCAGCAGTGAAATTGGGAACGGCGGGAACTTC
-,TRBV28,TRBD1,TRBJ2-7,CASSSRPGGAGSYEQYF,TGTGCCAGCAGTTCACGGCCAGGGGGCGCAGGGTCCTACGAGCAGTACTTC
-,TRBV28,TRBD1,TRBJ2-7,CASTPGGDRGSYEQYF,TGTGCCAGCACCCCCGGGGGGGACAGGGGGTCCTACGAGCAGTACTTC
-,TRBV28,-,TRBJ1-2,CASGSPYTF,TGTGCCAGCGGCAGCCCCTACACCTTC
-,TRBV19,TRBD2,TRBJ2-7,CASSTGRGYEQYF,TGTGCCAGTAGCACCGGGAGGGGGTACGAGCAGTACTTC
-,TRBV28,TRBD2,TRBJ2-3,CASSLGAGGNTDTQYF,TGTGCCAGCAGTTTGGGTGCGGGAGGGAACACAGATACGCAGTATTTT
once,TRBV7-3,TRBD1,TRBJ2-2,CASSLVGGITGELFF,TGTGCCAGCAGCTTAGTAGGGGGCATCACCGGGGAGCTGTTTTTT
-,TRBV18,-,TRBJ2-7,CASSFQRQGGEQYF,TGTGCCAGCTCCTTCCAGAGACAGGGAGGCGAGCAGTACTTC
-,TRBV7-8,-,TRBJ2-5,CASSLAEYQETQYF,TGTGCCAGCAGCTTAGCAGAGTACCAAGAGACCCAGTACTTC
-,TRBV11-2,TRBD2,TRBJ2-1,CASSAGYLLAGDSYNEQFF,TGTGCCAGCAGCGCAGGTTATTTGTTAGCGGGAGACTCCTACAATGAGCAGTTCTTC
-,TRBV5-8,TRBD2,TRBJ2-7,CASRLTGGSYEQYF,TGTGCCAGCAGACTGACGGGGGGCTCCTACGAGCAGTACTTC
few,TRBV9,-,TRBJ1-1,CASSVGRENTEAFF,TGTGCCAGCAGCGTAGGAAGAGAGAACACTGAAGCTTTCTTT
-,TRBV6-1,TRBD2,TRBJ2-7,CASSDLSSGRPLEQYF,TGTGCCAGCAGTGATTTGAGTAGCGGGAGGCCGCTCGAGCAGTACTTC
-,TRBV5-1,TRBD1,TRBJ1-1,CASSWTGELEAFF,TGCGCCAGCAGCTGGACAGGAGAACTTGAAGCTTTCTTT
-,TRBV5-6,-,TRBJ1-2,CASRNLGPYGYTF,TGTGCCAGCAGAAATCTGGGTCCCTATGGCTACACCTTC
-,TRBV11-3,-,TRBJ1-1,CASSLRGGTNTEAFF,TGTGCCAGCAGCCTGAGAGGAGGGACGAACACTGAAGCTTTCTTT
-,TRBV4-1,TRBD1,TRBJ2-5,CASSQGAGGPETQYF,TGCGCCAGCAGCCAAGGCGCAGGGGGCCCAGAGACCCAGTACTTC
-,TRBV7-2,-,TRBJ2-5,CASSLVAGSVETQYF,TGTGCCAGCAGCTTAGTGGCAGGGAGCGTAGAGACCCAGTACTTC
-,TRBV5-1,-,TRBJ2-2,CASSHPRTDTGELFF,TGCGCCAGCAGCCACCCGCGGACGGACACCGGGGAGCTGTTTTTT
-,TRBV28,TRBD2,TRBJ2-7,CASSLGGPYEQYF,TGTGCCAGCAGTCTGGGAGGGCCGTACGAGCAGTACTTC
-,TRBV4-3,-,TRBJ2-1,CASSQKSPSGNEQFF,TGCGCCAGCAGCCAAAAATCACCCTCAGGAAATGAGCAGTTCTTC
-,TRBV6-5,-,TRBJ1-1,CASSYGRGDLGAFF,TGTGCCAGCAGTTACGGGAGAGGAGATTTAGGAGCTTTCTTT
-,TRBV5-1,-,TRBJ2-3,CASSTGRATDTQYF,TGCGCCAGCAGCACAGGACGGGCCACAGATACGCAGTATTTT
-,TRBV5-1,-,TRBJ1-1,CASSLEEMNTEAFF,TGCGCCAGCAGCTTGGAGGAGATGAACACTGAAGCTTTCTTT
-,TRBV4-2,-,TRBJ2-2,CASSQDLGRGRTGELFF,TGTGCCAGCAGCCAAGATCTTGGGAGAGGGAGGACCGGGGAGCTGTTTTTT
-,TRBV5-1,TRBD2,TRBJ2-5,CATAPGLAGGETQYF,TGCGCCACCGCCCCGGGACTAGCGGGAGGAGAGACCCAGTACTTC
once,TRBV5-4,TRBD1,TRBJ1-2,CASSLEGQRGDYGYTF,TGTGCCAGCAGCTTGGAGGGACAGAGGGGGGACTATGGCTACACCTTC
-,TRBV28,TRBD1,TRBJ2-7,CASSLGGTGIPGEQYF,TGTGCCAGCAGTTTAGGAGGGACAGGGATCCCTGGTGAGCAGTACTTC
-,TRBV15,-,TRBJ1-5,CATTPGGGPNQPQHF,TGTGCCACCACCCCGGGGGGGGGCCCCAATCAGCCCCAGCATTTT
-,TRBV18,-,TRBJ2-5,CASSPNFQETQYF,TGTGCCAGCTCACCAAACTTTCAGGAGACCCAGTACTTC
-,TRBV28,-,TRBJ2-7,CAIGGPEQYF,TGTGCCATCGGCGGGCCCGAGCAGTACTTC
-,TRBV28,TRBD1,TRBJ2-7,CASSSSQGVYEQYF,TGTGCCAGCAGTTCCTCGCAGGGGGTATACGAGCAGTACTTC
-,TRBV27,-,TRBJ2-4,CASSPWESNIQYF,TGTGCCAGCAGTCCCTGGGAGTCGAACATTCAGTACTTC
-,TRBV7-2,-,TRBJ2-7,CASSLDRYSYEQYF,TGTGCCAGCAGCCTCGACAGGTACTCCTACGAGCAGTACTTC
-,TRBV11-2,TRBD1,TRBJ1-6,CASSYGQGGNSPLHF,TGTGCCAGCAGCTACGGACAGGGGGGCAATTCACCCCTCCACTTT
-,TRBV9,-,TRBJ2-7,CASSPSPSSYEQYF,TGTGCCAGCAGCCCGTCCCCTTCGTCCTACGAGCAGTACTTC
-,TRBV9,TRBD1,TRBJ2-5,CASSPLGQGRQETQYF,TGTGCCAGCAGCCCCCTGGGACAGGGTAGGCAAGAGACCCAGTACTTC
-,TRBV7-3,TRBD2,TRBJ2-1,CASSPQSGGYNEQFF,TGTGCCAGCAGCCCCCAAAGCGGGGGATACAATGAGCAGTTCTTC
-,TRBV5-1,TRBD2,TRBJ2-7,CASSPGLAGGLYEQYF,TGCGCCAGCAGCCCAGGACTAGCGGGAGGACTTTACGAGCAGTACTTC
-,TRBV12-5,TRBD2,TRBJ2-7,CAILAGTTYEQYF,TGTGCTATATTAGCGGGGACAACCTACGAGCAGTACTTC
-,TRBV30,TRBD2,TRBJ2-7,CAWRPPSGSSYEQYF,TGTGCCTGGAGGCCTCCTAGCGGAAGCTCCTACGAGCAGTACTTC
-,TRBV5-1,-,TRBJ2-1,CASSFELAAYNEQFF,TGCGCCAGCAGCTTTGAACTAGCCGCTTACAATGAGCAGTTCTTC
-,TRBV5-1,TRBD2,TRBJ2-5,CASSVGTSGSETQYF,TGCGCCAGCAGCGTAGGGACTAGCGGGAGTGAGACCCAGTACTTC
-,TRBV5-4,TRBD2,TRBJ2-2,CASSLGGRARTGELFF,TGTGCCAGCAGCTTGGGCGGGAGGGCCAGGACCGGGGAGCTGTTTTTT
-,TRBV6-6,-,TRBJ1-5,CASSYREFQPQHF,TGTGCCAGCTCATACAGGGAGTTTCAGCCCCAGCATTTT
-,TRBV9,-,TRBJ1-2,CASSVRSSTDPPDGYTF,TGTGCCAGCAGCGTCCGGAGTTCGACAGACCCGCCTGATGGCTACACCTTC
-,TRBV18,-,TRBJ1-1,CASSPPSRKGNTEAFF,TGTGCCAGCTCACCACCGAGTCGGAAGGGGAACACTGAAGCTTTCTTT
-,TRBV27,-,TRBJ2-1,CASSPTGLNEQFF,TGTGCCAGCAGTCCTACAGGGCTCAATGAGCAGTTCTTC
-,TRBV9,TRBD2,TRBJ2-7,CASSPRPTTSGSYEQYF,TGTGCCAGCAGCCCTCGGCCGACGACTAGCGGTTCCTACGAGCAGTACTTC